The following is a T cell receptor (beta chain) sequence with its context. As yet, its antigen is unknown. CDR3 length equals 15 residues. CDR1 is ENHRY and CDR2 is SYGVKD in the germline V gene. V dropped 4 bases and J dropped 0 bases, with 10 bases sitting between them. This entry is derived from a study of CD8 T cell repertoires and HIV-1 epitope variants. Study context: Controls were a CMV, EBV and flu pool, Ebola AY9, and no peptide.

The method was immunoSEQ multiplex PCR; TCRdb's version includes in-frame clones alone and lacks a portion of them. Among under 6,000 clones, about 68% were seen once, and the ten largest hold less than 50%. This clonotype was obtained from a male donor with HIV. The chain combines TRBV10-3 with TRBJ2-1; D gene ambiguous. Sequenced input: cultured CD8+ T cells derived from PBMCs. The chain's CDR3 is CAISADAGSYNEQFF. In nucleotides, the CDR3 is TGTGCCATCAGTGCGGACGCCGGCTCCTACAATGAGCAGTTCTTC.